The following is a T cell receptor (beta chain) sequence with its context. Data came from immunoSEQ multiplex PCR; TCRdb stores just in-frame clones and leaves some out. The table includes around 370,000 clones, about 90% detected once. The data belong to a study of blood T cell repertoires in COVID-19. Study summary: Samples came from the United States, Italy and Spain, spanning acute and convalescent COVID-19.

The germline V and J ends were trimmed by 6 bases and 4 bases, with 11 bases remaining between them. The CDR3 has 13 residues. In germline, CDR1 is MNHEY, CDR2 SVGAGI. The sequenced sample was peripheral blood. This clonotype originated in a woman aged 18-29 years who had recovered from COVID-19. The chain employs TRBV6-5 and TRBJ2-3; a possible D gene is TRBD2 (6 bases). DNA for the CDR3: TGTGCCAGCAGGAGGTCGGGAGCAGATACGCAGTATTTT. As protein: CASRRSGADTQYF.